This entry describes one TCR beta chain. What it recognizes is unknown. The sample comes from a study of regulatory T cells in long-lasting Graves disease. The wider study: Newly diagnosed Graves' patients took antithyroid drugs under 3 months. Study-level results: Those with persistent Graves' had less TCR diversity than newly diagnosed patients.

The time point: newly diagnosed GD, antithyroid drugs for less than 3 months. Extracted PBMC RNA gave rise to the TCR library. HTBI primers from iRepertoire and Arm-PCR of CDR3 regions yielded the TCR beta libraries. MiXCR, applied by TCRdb to the multiplex PCR reads, yields one record per CDR3 protein. The table records roughly 500,000 distinct CDR3 sequences, roughly 14% of them present only once. This CDR3 region has 14 residues. CDR1 and CDR2 from the germline V gene are MNHEY and SMNVEV (reference sequence). V dropped 5 bases and J dropped 5 bases, with 14 bases sitting between them. This sample was also put to use in a study of T cells in Graves' hyperthyroidism and ophthalmopathy. That work contributes: Hyperthyroidism patients were newly diagnosed, had disease duration under 2 months, and were aged 18 to 65 years.

V usage is TRBV27 and J usage is TRBJ2-3, with D unresolved. The sequencing used peripheral blood mononuclear cells (PBMCs), collected at new diagnosis, from a patient treated with antithyroid drugs. The source is a man aged 30 to 39 with Graves disease. CDR3 nucleotides: TGTGCCAGCAGTATCGCCTTTATGGGAGATACGCAGTATTTT. Translating it yields CASSIAFMGDTQYF.